This is a list of T cell receptor beta chains from one sample in a study of cytomegalovirus exposure and HLA in healthy donors. Method: immunoSEQ multiplex PCR; TCRdb's copy keeps in-frame clones and lacks some. The top ten clones hold 1.7% of a sample with under 150,000 clones, 75% to 80% of them seen once. The sample comprised PBMCs. These TCRs come from a woman aged 25-40 years in good health and CMV-seronegative. Each CDR3 is given with its conserved first and last residue. The D gene is left open where the match is weak. Size tells how often a clone was seen (once, few, many) or the class of an expanded clone, and some rows leave it out.

j_gene	v_gene	d_gene	abundance	CDR3nt	CDR3aa
TRBJ2-5	TRBV2	NA	NA	TGTGCCAGCGGACACCTTCGGGCCCGACAAGAGACCCAGTACTTC	CASGHLRARQETQYF
TRBJ1-1	TRBV5-1	NA	few	TGCGCCAGCTCAACCAGGGGCCCAGGGGACACTGAAGCTTTCTTT	CASSTRGPGDTEAFF
TRBJ1-2	TRBV30	NA	NA	TGTGCCTGGAGTCCTCAAACCACGGGAGGATTCTATGGCTACACCTTC	CAWSPQTTGGFYGYTF
TRBJ1-4	TRBV4-2	TRBD1	NA	TGTGCCAGCAGCCCACCGGGACAGGGTAATGAAAAACTGTTTTTT	CASSPPGQGNEKLFF
TRBJ2-7	TRBV5-4	NA	few	TGTGCCAGCAGCTCCACGGAGACCTACGAGCAGTACTTC	CASSSTETYEQYF
TRBJ2-1	TRBV5-1	TRBD1	NA	TGCGCCAGCAGTACAGGACAGGGTAGCTACAATGAGCAGTTCTTC	CASSTGQGSYNEQFF
TRBJ1-2	TRBV7-2	NA	NA	TGTGCCAGCAGCTTAGCGCGACAAAACTATGGCTACACCTTC	CASSLARQNYGYTF
TRBJ1-2	TRBV5-6	NA	NA	TGTGCCAGCAGCTACGACCAGGTTGCAGGGTCCAACTATGGCTACACCTTC	CASSYDQVAGSNYGYTF
TRBJ1-6	TRBV21-1	NA	once	TGTGCCATCTGCCCCCGGGACAGGGAAAAGGGCTCCTATAATTCACCCCTCCACTTT	CAICPRDREKGSYNSPLHF
TRBJ2-2	TRBV11-2	NA	few	TGTGCCAGCAGCTCTTACCGTGGACTAACCGGGGCCGGGGAGCTGTTTTTT	CASSSYRGLTGAGELFF
TRBJ1-4	TRBV5-1	NA	NA	TGCGCCAGCAGCTTGGATAGGGGAGGCGAAAAACTGTTTTTT	CASSLDRGGEKLFF
TRBJ2-3	TRBV11-3	NA	NA	TGTGCCAGCAGCTTTAGAGCGGGCCTCGGGACAGATACGCAGTATTTT	CASSFRAGLGTDTQYF
TRBJ2-3	TRBV7-8	TRBD1	NA	TGTGCCAGCAGCTTATTTGGGACAGGGGGGGCAGATACGCAGTATTTT	CASSLFGTGGADTQYF
TRBJ1-1	TRBV5-1	TRBD1	once	TGCGCCAGCAGCCTCACATTAGACAGGGTGCGGGCTTTCTTT	CASSLTLDRVRAFF
TRBJ2-1	TRBV4-2	NA	NA	TGTGCCAGCAGCCAAGTTAGGGGGGGCTTGAGTAATGAGCAGTTCTTC	CASSQVRGGLSNEQFF
TRBJ1-2	TRBV6-6	TRBD1	NA	TGTGCCAGCGGGGGACAGGGGGGGAGTAACTATGGCTACACCTTC	CASGGQGGSNYGYTF
TRBJ2-5	TRBV7-2	NA	once	TGTGCCAGCACTTCGGGGGAGACCCAGTACTTC	CASTSGETQYF
TRBJ1-1	TRBV11-1	NA	NA	TGTGCCAGCAGCCGGCGACAGAACATGGGCACTGAAGCTTTCTTT	CASSRRQNMGTEAFF
TRBJ2-5	TRBV15	NA	NA	TGTGCCACCAGCAACTGGGGAGGCGAAGAGACCCAGTACTTC	CATSNWGGEETQYF
TRBJ2-7	TRBV5-4	NA	NA	TGTGCCAGCAGCTGGTCTGGGGGGGCTGCCTACGAGCAGTACTTC	CASSWSGGAAYEQYF